These 21 T cell receptor beta chains originate from one sample sequenced in a study of blood T cell repertoires in COVID-19. Libraries were prepared by immunoSEQ multiplex PCR; TCRdb keeps only in-frame clonotypes and omits some of them. Found here are 70,000 to 80,000 clones, roughly 82% of them singletons; the top ten hold around 15%. Sequencing was carried out using peripheral blood. The receptors were sampled from a woman older than 75 with acute or convalescent COVID-19.

The rearrangement links TRBV4-3 to TRBJ2-7; possible D gene TRBD1, 5 bases. This CDR3 comprises 15 residues. V lost 1 base, J lost 0 bases, and 10 bases lay in between. CDR1 and CDR2 (germline): LGHNA, YSLEER. This CDR3 is CASSQAGQGSYEQYF. The CDR3 bases are TGCGCCAGCAGCCAAGCGGGTCAGGGCTCCTACGAGCAGTACTTC.

V is TRBV10-1 and J is TRBJ2-6, with 9 bases that match TRBD2. This CDR3 is built from 16 residues. The V and J ends lost 6 bases and 0 bases, in that order; junction bases with no gene match: 3. Germline lookup yields CDR1 WNHNN and CDR2 SYGVQD (reference sequence). The CDR3 DNA follows: TGCGCCAGCAGAGAACTAGCGGGCTCTGGGGCCAACGTCCTGACTTTC. It encodes CASRELAGSGANVLTF.

This clone was recorded at least ten times. The J gene is TRBJ1-3, the V gene TRBV2; tentative D call: TRBD1 (5 bases). The CDR3 totals 14 residues. V lost 4 bases and J 3 bases, leaving 10 bases between the germline ends. Germline CDR1 reads SNHLY; CDR2 reads FYNNEI. CDR3 DNA: TGTGCCAGCAGTGTTCTAGGGGTTGGAAACACCATATATTTT. Translated, it gives CASSVLGVGNTIYF.

The chain is built from TRBV3-1 (or the pseudogene TRBV3-2) and TRBJ2-7, with TRBD2 identical over 9 bases. Trimming took 4 bases from V and 3 from J; bases not matched to a gene: 4. The CDR3 has 14 amino acids. CDR1 and CDR2 from the germline V gene are LGHDT and YNNKEL (reference sequence). CDR3 protein: CASSLISGSYEQYF. Written as DNA, the CDR3 is TGTGCCAGCAGCCTCATTAGCGGGAGCTACGAGCAGTACTTC.

The rearrangement joins TRBV27 to TRBJ2-1; 14 nucleotides line up with TRBD2. The CDR3 totals 14 residues. Germline V CDR1 and CDR2: MNHEY, SMNVEV (reference sequence). The V and J ends lost 8 bases and 5 bases, in that order; junction bases with no gene match: 2. As DNA, the CDR3 is TGTGCCAGCGAGGGACTAGCGGGGGACAATGAGCAGTTCTTC. Encoded protein: CASEGLAGDNEQFF.

This rearrangement joins TRBV18 to TRBJ1-1; D is unclear. Trimming shortened V by 2 bases and J by 1 base, and 5 bases separated the two germline ends. Per germline, CDR1 KGHSH and CDR2 LQKENI. CDR3 length: 13 residues. DNA for the CDR3: TGTGCCAGCTCACCAGGGCCGAACACTGAAGCTTTCTTT. Translation gives CASSPGPNTEAFF.

The chain joins TRBV5-4 to TRBJ2-2; 7 positions agree with TRBD2. The V gene end was trimmed by 3 bases and the J gene end by 5 bases; junction bases not matched to a gene: 4. The CDR3 runs to 14 residues. Germline V gene lookup returns CDR1 SGHNT and CDR2 YYREEE (reference sequence). The CDR3 region is CASSYEGGTGELFF. The CDR3 DNA sequence: TGTGCCAGCAGCTACGAGGGAGGGACCGGGGAGCTGTTTTTT.

This clone came up a few times. The chain recombines TRBV5-1 with TRBJ2-2; TRBD2 matches at 14 bases. The CDR3 length is 21 residues. Germline CDR1 SGHRS, CDR2 YFSETQ. V gave up 3 bases and J gave up 1 base; unmatched junction bases: 14. CDR3 region: CASSYWPPRLAGGKNTGELFF. The CDR3 bases are TGCGCCAGCAGCTATTGGCCTCCCCGACTAGCGGGAGGGAAGAACACCGGGGAGCTGTTTTTT.

The chain carries TRBV29-1 and TRBJ1-5; 7 nucleotides match TRBD1. V trimming: 2 bases; J trimming: 2 bases; junction bases outside the gene matches: 6. From germline, CDR1 is SQVTM and CDR2 ANQGSEA. CDR3 size: 15 residues. CDR3 bases: TGCAGCGTTGAATGGCAGGGGGTCGGCAATCAGCCCCAGCATTTT. Translating gives CSVEWQGVGNQPQHF. Complete variable domain (other parts from reference TRBV29-1 and TRBJ1-5): SAVISQKPSRDICQRGTSLTIQCQVDSQVTMMFWYRQQPGQSLTLIATANQGSEATYESGFVIDKFPISRPNLTFSTLTVSNMSPEDSSIYLCSVEWQGVGNQPQHFGDGTRLSIL.

This clone was seen only a few times. The gene calls are TRBV5-1 and TRBJ2-3; D might be TRBD2 (6 bases). The germline V gene has CDR1 SGHRS and CDR2 YFSETQ. The CDR3 loop spans 14 amino acids. V lost 4 bases to trimming and J lost 5 bases, with 14 bases between them. CDR3 in DNA: TGCGCCAGCAGCATCGGGAGTCCGATAGATACGCAGTATTTT. Residues: CASSIGSPIDTQYF.

In this sample, this clone turned up a few times. The V call is TRBV5-1, the J call TRBJ2-1, with 14 bases identical to TRBD2. The trim removed 4 bases at V and 1 base at J, leaving 13 bases unmatched. The CDR3 extends over 20 amino acids. Germline V gene lookup returns CDR1 SGHRS and CDR2 YFSETQ. The CDR3 DNA reads TGCGCCAGCAGCGCCACGTCGGGACTAGCGGGAGTCTGGTCCTACAATGAGCAGTTCTTC. This sequence encodes CASSATSGLAGVWSYNEQFF.

The rearrangement uses TRBV4-3 and TRBJ1-3, with TRBD1 as a possible D gene (5 bases). Trimming stripped 3 bases from V and 0 bases from J, with 15 bases between. Per the germline V gene, CDR1 is LGHNA and CDR2 is YSLEER. CDR3 length: 17 amino acids. Written as DNA, the CDR3 is TGCGCCAGCAGCCACGTCACCAGGGCTCGCTCTGGAAACACCATATATTTT. Residues: CASSHVTRARSGNTIYF.

This chain joins TRBV20-1 and TRBJ2-1; D gene ambiguous. The ends were cut back, 3 bases at V and 4 bases at J, with 13 bases in the middle. CDR3 length: 14 amino acids. Germline CDR1 reads DFQATT; CDR2 reads SNEGSKA (reference sequence). The CDR3 spells CSASASTIYNEQFF. The CDR3 coding sequence is TGCAGTGCTAGTGCGTCGACAATATACAATGAGCAGTTCTTC.

This clone was seen once. This rearrangement joins TRBV18 to TRBJ1-3; 10 bases are shared with TRBD1. The germline CDR1 and CDR2 sequences are KGHSH and LQKENI. Germline trimming cut 2 bases from V and 4 bases from J; bases unmatched to any gene: 2. The CDR3 spans 15 residues. CDR3 sequence (DNA): TGTGCCAGCTCACCAGGGACAGGGGCAGGAAACACCATATATTTT. Translated, it gives CASSPGTGAGNTIYF.

The V and J genes are TRBV5-4 and TRBJ1-2; TRBD1 might be the D (5 bases). Germline values: CDR1 SGHNT, CDR2 YYREEE (reference sequence). The CDR3 has 14 amino acids. Trimming left V 4 bases short and J 7 bases short, with 17 bases between. CDR3 nucleotides: TGTGCCAGCAGCCCGGCGGGGACTGCATTTGGCTACACCTTC. Its protein is CASSPAGTAFGYTF.

This chain uses TRBV5-1 with TRBJ2-3; the match to TRBD2 covers 14 bases. Looked up from germline, CDR1 is SGHRS and CDR2 is YFSETQ. The CDR3 loop spans 17 amino acids. Germline trimming cut 4 bases from V and 1 base from J; bases unmatched to any gene: 5. The CDR3 reads CASSRGLAGAGTDTQYF. The CDR3 DNA reads TGCGCCAGCAGCCGGGGACTAGCGGGAGCAGGCACAGATACGCAGTATTTT. The full variable domain, with the rest looked up from reference TRBV5-1 and TRBJ2-3, is KAGVTQTPRYLIKTRGQQVTLSCSPISGHRSVSWYQQTPGQGLQFLFEYFSETQRNKGNFPGRFSGRQFSNSRSEMNVSTLELGDSALYLCASSRGLAGAGTDTQYFGPGTRLTVL.

The chain combines TRBV6-5 with TRBJ1-3; D is possibly TRBD1 (6 bases). V gave up 2 bases and J gave up 5 bases, with 13 bases separating them. Germline V CDR1 and CDR2: MNHEY, SVGAGI. This CDR3 contains 15 residues. The CDR3 DNA reads as TGTGCCAGCAGTTACGGTACCAGGGGACGAAACACCATATATTTT. Its protein is CASSYGTRGRNTIYF.

This sequence joins TRBV7-3 and TRBJ2-2; 10 bases agree with TRBD2. There are 16 residues in the CDR3. CDR1 and CDR2 from the germline V gene are SGHTA and FQGTGA. Trimming cost V 2 bases and J 6 bases; bases outside gene matches: 6. CDR3 sequence: CASSLQPSGRSGELFF. The CDR3 DNA reads as TGTGCCAGCAGCTTACAACCTAGCGGGAGATCCGGGGAGCTGTTTTTT. Based on the CDR3 plus reference TRBV7-3 and TRBJ2-2, the full variable domain is GAGVSQTPSNKVTEKGKYVELRCDPISGHTALYWYRQSLGQGPEFLIYFQGTGAADDSGLPNDRFFAVRPEGSVSTLKIQRTERGDSAVYLCASSLQPSGRSGELFFGEGSRLTVL.

The rearrangement joins TRBV13 to TRBJ2-1; D may be TRBD2 (7 bases). Germline V CDR1 and CDR2: PRHDT, FYEKMQ (reference sequence). The CDR3 has 16 amino acids. Trimming removed 7 bases from V and 4 bases from J, with 20 bases in between. Here the CDR3 DNA reads TGTGCCAGCATCGTTAGGGGGGGGTCCATTTACAATGAGCAGTTCTTC. It is translated as CASIVRGGSIYNEQFF.

Details on this clone: An end of the junction differs from the germline gene, which may be a read error. The gene calls are TRBV5-6 and TRBJ1-6, with D unclear. The CDR3 is 14 amino acids. Germline CDR1 is SGHDT and CDR2 is YYEEEE. CDR3 sequence reads: CASSLVAYGEPLHF. CDR3 sequence (DNA): TGTGCCAGCAGTTTGGTGGCTTACGGGGAGCCCCTCCACTTT.

J is TRBJ2-7 and V is TRBV3-1 (or the pseudogene TRBV3-2); 10 bases match TRBD1. The CDR3 contains 16 residues. After removal of 1 base from V and 9 bases from J, the junction contained 12 bases not matched to a gene. Germline V lookup: CDR1 LGHDT, CDR2 YNNKEL (reference sequence). The CDR3 loop is CASSQGGARQGARQYF. The CDR3 region has the DNA TGTGCCAGCAGCCAAGGAGGGGCCAGACAGGGGGCGCGGCAGTACTTC.